This T cell receptor (beta chain) was identified in a study of human T cells and chemical hapten exposure (TCRdb year 2021). For context, the study as a whole: For sensitization, 2% DPC in acetone was applied to a 2 cm by 2 cm area of upper inner arm skin. The mostly female patient cohort included alopecia areata with under or over 50% scalp involvement, alopecia totalis and alopecia universalis. Libraries were pooled for sequencing, and variation in per-sample TCR yields was attributed mainly to small differences in library volumes within the pool. Twenty-nine alopecia patients gave blood for TCR sequencing at one to four time points (pre-sensitization, 2, 6 and 24 weeks). Blood samples were taken from patients before sensitization (week 0) and at 2, 6 and about 24 weeks after DPC sensitization. Peripheral blood TCR repertoire changes were tracked in vivo in alopecia patients during primary and secondary sensitization to the hapten diphenylcyclopropenone (DPC). Throughout the roughly 24-week study period, patients were also given weekly therapeutic DPC doses on the scalp. Patch tests used Finn chambers with 0.01% DPC on the upper back, scored after 6 days by International Contact Dermatitis Research Group standards. Overall study outcomes, separate from this receptor: Because every patient had alopecia, a presumed autoimmune disease, the patients' immune response might differ from that of healthy individuals. Expanded TCRs formed significantly more large CDR3 similarity clusters than pre-sensitization or healthy control sets, consistent with antigen-driven responses. A positive correlation was found between the number of PT1 expanded TCRs and patch test score, with significance reached at thresholds 8, 16 and 32 but not 4. After repeated subsampling, changes were observed in the strength of the expansion versus patch-test correlation and in the threshold at which the correlation became significant. DPC sensitization did not change how many TCRs were above 1 in 1000 frequency, and no evidence was found of alterations in global repertoire structure.

Taken with the paper, the label for time point translates to: pre-sensitization, week 0. The treatment or condition label here, explained by the study, means: therapeutic diphenylcyclopropenone sensitization with weekly scalp DPC. Blood at each patch-test visit was drawn before the patch test was applied. Eligible patients were aged 18 to 70, diagnosed with alopecia, deemed suitable for DPC therapy, and excluded if pregnant. Total RNA was extracted from unfractionated whole blood that had been collected in Tempus Blood RNA tubes. Libraries were prepared through RACE. The sequencer listed for this sample is NextSeq 500. During library preparation, unique molecular identifiers were attached to individual cDNA molecules so that TCRs could be counted in a quantitative, reproducible way. Each blood RNA sample was used to sequence both TCR alpha and TCR beta chains. As for the authors' bioinformatics: A median of around 100,000 TCRs per sample was observed, with a range of about 20,000 to 750,000. V, J and CDR3 annotation of the TCR reads was performed with the Decombinator software suite. For the PS versus PT1 abundance plots, all samples were subsampled to the same number of TCRs (28,000). TCRs were defined as expanded if absent before sensitization and observed at least eight times at the 2-week time point. TCRdb applied fastp at Q25 and MiXCR to the public reads, then kept only in-frame beta chains. Entries are consolidated by CDR3 protein sequence, retaining the most common genes and DNA. The V and J calls were determined by TCRdb, not by the authors. Present in this sample are more than 70,000 distinct CDR3 sequences, roughly 8.5% of which were seen just once. The ten largest clones add up to 2.5% to 3% of the sample.

A remark on this clonotype: What this receptor recognizes is not known. No qualities accompany the bases; no much larger clone lies one base away.

The material sequenced was whole blood, taken in connection with sensitization to the hapten diphenylcyclopropenone (DPC). The sequence derives from a man aged 40-49 years with alopecia areata. Some clones in this sample may be carry-over from other donors' samples.

The CDR3 region has the sequence CASSWDRGDYEQYV. The base sequence is TGTGCCAGCAGTTGGGACAGGGGCGATTACGAGCAGTACGTC. The rearranged chain carries TRBV6-1 and TRBJ2-7; 10 bases in the middle match TRBD1. The CDR1 and CDR2 encoded by the germline V gene are MNHNS and SASEGT. The CDR3 sequence holds 14 residues, the cysteine and valine included. Only the CDR3 region is kept as DNA, spanning 42 bases read in frame from base 1. After removal of 5 bases from V and 4 bases from J, the junction retains 5 bases not matched to a gene.